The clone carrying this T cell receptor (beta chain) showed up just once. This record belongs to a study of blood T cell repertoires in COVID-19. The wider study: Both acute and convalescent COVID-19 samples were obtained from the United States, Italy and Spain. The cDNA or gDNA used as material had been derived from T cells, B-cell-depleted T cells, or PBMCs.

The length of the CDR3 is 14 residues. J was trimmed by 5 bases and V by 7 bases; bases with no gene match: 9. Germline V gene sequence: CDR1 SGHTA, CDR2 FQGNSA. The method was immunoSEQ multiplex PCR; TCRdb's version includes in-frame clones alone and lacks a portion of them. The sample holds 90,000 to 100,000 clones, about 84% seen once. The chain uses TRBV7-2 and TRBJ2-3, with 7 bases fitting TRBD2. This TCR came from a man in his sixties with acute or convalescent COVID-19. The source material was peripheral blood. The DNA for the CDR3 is TGTGCCAGCACCGGCGAGGTAGCGGGAGATACGCAGTATTTT. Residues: CASTGEVAGDTQYF.